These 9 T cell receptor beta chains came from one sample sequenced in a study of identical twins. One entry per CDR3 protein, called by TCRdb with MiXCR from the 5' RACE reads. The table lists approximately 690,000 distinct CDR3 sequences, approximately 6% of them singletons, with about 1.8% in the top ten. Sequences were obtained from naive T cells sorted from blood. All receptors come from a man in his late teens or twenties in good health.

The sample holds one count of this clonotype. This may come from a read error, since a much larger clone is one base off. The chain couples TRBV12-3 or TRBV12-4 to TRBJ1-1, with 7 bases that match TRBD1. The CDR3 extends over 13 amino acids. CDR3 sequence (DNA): TGTTCCAGCAGGATTGACAGGGTCACTGAAGCTTTCTTT. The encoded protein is CSSRIDRVTEAFF.

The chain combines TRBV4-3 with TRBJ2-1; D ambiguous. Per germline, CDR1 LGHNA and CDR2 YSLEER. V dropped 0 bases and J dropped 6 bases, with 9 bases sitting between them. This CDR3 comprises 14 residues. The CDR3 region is CASSQDWRVNEQFF. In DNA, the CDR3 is TGCGCCAGCAGCCAAGATTGGAGAGTCAATGAGCAGTTCTTC.

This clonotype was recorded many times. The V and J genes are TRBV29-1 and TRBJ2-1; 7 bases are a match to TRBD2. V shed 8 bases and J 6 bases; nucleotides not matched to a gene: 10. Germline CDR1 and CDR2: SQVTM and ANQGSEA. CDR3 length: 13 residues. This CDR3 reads CSTFSGGGNEQFF. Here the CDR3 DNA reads TGCAGCACTTTCTCGGGAGGCGGCAATGAGCAGTTCTTC.

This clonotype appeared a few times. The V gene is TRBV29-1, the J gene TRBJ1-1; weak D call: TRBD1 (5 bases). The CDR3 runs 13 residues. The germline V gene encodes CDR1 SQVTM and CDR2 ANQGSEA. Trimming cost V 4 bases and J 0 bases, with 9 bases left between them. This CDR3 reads CSVGGGMNTEAFF. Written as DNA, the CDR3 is TGCAGCGTTGGGGGGGGGATGAACACTGAAGCTTTCTTT. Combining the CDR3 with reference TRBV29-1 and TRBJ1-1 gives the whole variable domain SAVISQKPSRDICQRGTSLTIQCQVDSQVTMMFWYRQQPGQSLTLIATANQGSEATYESGFVIDKFPISRPNLTFSTLTVSNMSPEDSSIYLCSVGGGMNTEAFFGQGTRLTVV.

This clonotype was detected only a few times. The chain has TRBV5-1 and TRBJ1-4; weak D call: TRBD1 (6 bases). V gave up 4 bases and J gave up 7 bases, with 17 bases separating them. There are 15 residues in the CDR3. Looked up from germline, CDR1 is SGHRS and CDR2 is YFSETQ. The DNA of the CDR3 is TGCGCCAGCAGCCTCGATTTTCGAGGGGGTGAAAAACTGTTTTTT. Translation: CASSLDFRGGEKLFF.

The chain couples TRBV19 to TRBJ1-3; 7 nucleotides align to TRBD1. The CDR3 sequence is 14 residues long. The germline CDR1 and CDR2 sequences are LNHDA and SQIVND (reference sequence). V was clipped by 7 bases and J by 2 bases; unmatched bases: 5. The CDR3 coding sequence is TGTGCCAGTACCGAGACAGGGCCTGGAAACACCATATATTTT. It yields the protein CASTETGPGNTIYF.

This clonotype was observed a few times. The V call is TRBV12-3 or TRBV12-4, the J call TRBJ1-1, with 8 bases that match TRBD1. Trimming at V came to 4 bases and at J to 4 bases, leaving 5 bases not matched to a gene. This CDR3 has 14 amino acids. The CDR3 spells CASSWTGTGTEAFF. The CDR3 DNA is TGTGCCAGCAGTTGGACAGGGACGGGCACTGAAGCTTTCTTT.

The chain's CDR3 is CSVEGSGTGSSRGQYF. DNA for the CDR3: TGCAGCGTTGAAGGCTCCGGGACAGGGAGCTCTCGGGGGCAGTATTTT. The chain couples TRBV29-1 to TRBJ2-3; 9 nucleotides match TRBD1. Germline CDR1 reads SQVTM; CDR2 reads ANQGSEA. The V gene end was trimmed by 1 base and the J gene end by 11 bases; junction bases not matched to a gene: 16. The CDR3 covers 16 residues.

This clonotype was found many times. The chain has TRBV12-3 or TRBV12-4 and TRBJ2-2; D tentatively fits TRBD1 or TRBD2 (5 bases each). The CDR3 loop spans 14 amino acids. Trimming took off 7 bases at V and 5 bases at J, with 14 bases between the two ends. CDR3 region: CASTLGTGTGELFF. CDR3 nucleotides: TGTGCCAGCACCCTGGGGACCGGGACCGGGGAGCTGTTTTTT.